These 32 T cell receptor beta chains were sequenced from one sample in a study of cytomegalovirus exposure and HLA in healthy donors. With 60 Vbeta and 13 Jbeta primers, the PCR was carried out. Assay used: immunoSEQ multiplex PCR; TCRdb lists only in-frame clones, some missing. The sample records about 160,000 clones, almost 80% being singletons. The sample taken for sequencing was PBMCs. These receptors were obtained from a woman aged 50 to 65 in good health and CMV-seropositive.

The V and J genes are TRBV29-1 and TRBJ2-2, with D possibly TRBD1 on 5 matching bases. V gave up 6 bases and J gave up 6 bases, with 11 bases separating them. The length of the CDR3 is 12 residues. The germline V gene has CDR1 SQVTM and CDR2 ANQGSEA. Here the CDR3 reads CSVGVWAGELFF. The CDR3 DNA reads TGCAGCGTAGGGGTTTGGGCCGGGGAGCTGTTTTTT.

This chain connects TRBV4-1 to TRBJ2-7; D not resolved. This CDR3 has 15 amino acids. Trimming cost V 2 bases and J 0 bases, with 11 bases left between them. Germline V gene data show CDR1 as MGHRA and CDR2 as YSYEKL. The DNA of the CDR3 is TGCGCCAGCAGCCAATTGACAACCTACTCCTACGAGCAGTACTTC. As protein: CASSQLTTYSYEQYF.

The V gene is TRBV6-5, the J gene TRBJ2-5; 7 bases line up with TRBD1. The J call may not be correct, given that the DNA end is closer to TRBJ2-7. From germline, CDR1 is MNHEY and CDR2 SVGAGI. The CDR3 spans 15 residues. In nucleotides, the CDR3 is TGTGCCAGCAGTTACGACAGGGACACCTCCTACGAGCAGTACTTC. It yields the protein CASSYDRDTSYEQYF.

The chain has TRBV5-6 and TRBJ2-3, with TRBD1 matching 7 bases. The germline V gene has CDR1 SGHDT and CDR2 YYEEEE. The trim removed 4 bases at V and 1 base at J, leaving 9 bases unmatched. The CDR3 spans 16 residues. The CDR3: CASSPGPDRGTDTQYF. The CDR3 DNA reads TGTGCCAGCAGCCCAGGACCTGACAGGGGCACAGATACGCAGTATTTT.

This chain connects TRBV10-3 to TRBJ2-2; D may be TRBD2 (5 bases). Trimming stripped 6 bases from V and 3 bases from J, with 11 bases between. Germline CDR1 ENHRY, CDR2 SYGVKD. CDR3 size: 14 residues. CDR3 amino acids: CAISPTRDTGELFF. The DNA for the CDR3 is TGTGCCATCAGCCCCACGAGGGACACCGGGGAGCTGTTTTTT.

Worth noting for this clone: An end of the junction differs from the germline gene, which may be a read error. The gene calls are TRBV7-7 and TRBJ2-2, with D possibly TRBD2 on 6 matching bases. Germline V gene lookup returns CDR1 SSHAT and CDR2 FNYEAQ (reference sequence). This CDR3 is built from 13 residues. CDR3 nucleotides: TGTGCTAGCAGCTTCGGGGGTACCGGGGAGCTGTTTTTT. It yields the protein CASSFGGTGELFF.

The J gene is TRBJ1-1, the V gene TRBV5-1; possibly TRBD1 for D (5 bases). Germline CDR1 is SGHRS and CDR2 is YFSETQ. This CDR3 has 13 residues. Trimming took off 5 bases at V and 5 bases at J, with 13 bases between the two ends. CDR3: CASRVGAGTEAFF. The CDR3 DNA is TGCGCCAGCAGGGTCGGGGCGGGGACTGAAGCTTTCTTT.

The chain employs TRBV4-3 and TRBJ2-7; D perhaps matches TRBD1 (5 bases). In germline, CDR1 is LGHNA, CDR2 YSLEER. The CDR3 is made up of 13 amino acids. The V end was cut by 0 bases, the J end by 4 bases, with 7 bases between. CDR3 in DNA: TGCGCCAGCAGCCAAGACCAGGGTTACGAGCAGTACTTC. As protein: CASSQDQGYEQYF.

The genes are TRBV7-2 and TRBJ2-5; 7 bases agree with TRBD2. The germline CDR1 and CDR2 sequences are SGHTA and FQGNSA. The CDR3 consists of 15 residues. The ends lost 4 bases at V and 4 bases at J; junction bases unmatched: 9. In DNA, the CDR3 is TGTGCCAGCAGCTCACTGAACCAGCGGGGAGAGACCCAGTACTTC. This sequence encodes CASSSLNQRGETQYF.

This clone was detected only a few times. The chain employs TRBV11-2 and TRBJ2-5; 13 positions agree with TRBD2. Germline V gives CDR1 SGHAT, CDR2 FQNNGV. The CDR3 contains 16 residues. V shed 5 bases, J shed 5 bases, and the junction held 8 bases outside the gene matches. The CDR3 reads CASSPGLAGARETQYF. CDR3 DNA: TGTGCCAGCAGCCCCGGACTAGCGGGAGCCCGTGAGACCCAGTACTTC.

The CDR3 sequence: CASSLFGLGGVWDEQFF. The CDR3 DNA reads as TGCGCCAGCAGCTTGTTCGGTCTAGGAGGTGTTTGGGATGAGCAGTTCTTC. V usage is TRBV5-1 and J usage is TRBJ2-1; possibly TRBD2 for D (5 bases). V dropped 1 base and J dropped 8 bases, with 22 bases sitting between them. The germline V gene has CDR1 SGHRS and CDR2 YFSETQ. This CDR3 region has 17 residues.

This clone was recorded only once. The chain is built from TRBV6-1 and TRBJ1-5; 7 bases match TRBD1. CDR3 length: 14 amino acids. CDR1 is MNHNS, CDR2 SASEGT, per germline. V lost 4 bases, J lost 1 base, and 1 base stayed unmatched. The CDR3 nucleotides are TGTGCCAGCAGTGTGGGACAGAGCAATCAGCCCCAGCATTTT. Encoded protein: CASSVGQSNQPQHF.

The V call is TRBV6-6, the J call TRBJ1-5, with no clear D. The V end was cut by 5 bases, the J end by 7 bases, with 15 bases between. This CDR3 has 14 amino acids. Looked up from germline, CDR1 is MNHNY and CDR2 is SVGAGI (reference sequence). CDR3 in DNA: TGTGCCAGCAGTCTACTCGGGGTTGCCCAGCCCCAGCATTTT. Its protein is CASSLLGVAQPQHF.

In this sample, this clone turned up a few times. V gene TRBV15 combines with J gene TRBJ2-7; D possibly corresponds to TRBD2 (6 bases). The CDR3 is 16 amino acids. CDR1 LNHNV and CDR2 YYDKDF come from the germline V gene (reference sequence). Trimming took 3 bases from V and 0 from J, leaving 15 bases between them. CDR3 in DNA: TGTGCCACCAGCAGGGGGGGTGAGGGGTACTCCTACGAGCAGTACTTC. It is translated as CATSRGGEGYSYEQYF.

J is TRBJ1-1 and V is TRBV20-1; D possibly corresponds to TRBD1 (5 bases). Germline loops: CDR1 DFQATT, CDR2 SNEGSKA (reference sequence). The CDR3 extends over 11 amino acids. The V gene lost 3 bases and the J gene lost 8 bases, with 10 bases spanning the gap. CDR3 amino acids: CSASSNREAFF. In DNA form, the CDR3 reads TGCAGTGCTAGCTCAAACAGGGAAGCTTTCTTT.

The chain combines TRBV5-1 with TRBJ2-1; possibly TRBD2 for D (6 bases). Germline V CDR1 and CDR2: SGHRS, YFSETQ. The CDR3 totals 14 residues. V dropped 0 bases and J dropped 4 bases, with 8 bases sitting between them. This CDR3 is CASSLARGYNEQFF. The CDR3, as DNA: TGCGCCAGCAGCTTGGCTCGGGGGTACAATGAGCAGTTCTTC.

The chain's CDR3 is CASSLAGPAYEQYF. CDR3 DNA sequence: TGTGCCAGCAGCTTGGCGGGTCCTGCCTACGAGCAGTACTTC. The chain uses TRBV11-2 and TRBJ2-7, with D possibly being TRBD2 (5 bases). Looked up from germline, CDR1 is SGHAT and CDR2 is FQNNGV. CDR3 length: 14 amino acids. The germline V and J ends were trimmed by 3 bases and 2 bases, with 11 bases remaining between them.

The J gene is TRBJ2-5, the V gene TRBV2; the D gene is possibly TRBD1 (5 bases). V was pared by 2 bases and J by 6 bases, with 10 bases between. CDR3 length: 13 amino acids. The V gene's germline CDR1 is SNHLY and CDR2 FYNNEI. The CDR3 is CASSEQGPQTQYF. CDR3 DNA sequence: TGTGCCAGCAGTGAACAGGGTCCGCAGACCCAGTACTTC.

V and J are TRBV5-8 and TRBJ2-1; 8 bases are a match to TRBD1. The CDR3 contains 16 residues. V shed 4 bases, J shed 0 bases, and the junction held 6 bases outside the gene matches. CDR1 SGHTS and CDR2 YDEGEE come from the germline V gene. The CDR3 loop is CASSLTGAPSYNEQFF. CDR3 DNA sequence: TGTGCCAGCAGCCTGACAGGGGCCCCCTCCTACAATGAGCAGTTCTTC.

V is TRBV5-1 and J is TRBJ1-4; 8 nucleotides line up with TRBD1. Trimming removed 4 bases from V and 7 bases from J; junction bases left unmatched: 18. This CDR3 contains 18 residues. Germline V CDR1 and CDR2: SGHRS, YFSETQ. In DNA form, the CDR3 reads TGCGCCAGCAGCCCCCTGACAGGGGCCCCGACGAAGGGTGAAAAACTGTTTTTT. Translation: CASSPLTGAPTKGEKLFF.

This rearrangement joins TRBV4-1 to TRBJ1-1, with D unclear. This CDR3 comprises 16 residues. Germline values: CDR1 MGHRA, CDR2 YSYEKL. V dropped 4 bases and J dropped 6 bases, with 21 bases sitting between them. The CDR3 loop reads CASSRTLTGGLSEAFF. The DNA of the CDR3 is TGCGCCAGCAGCCGGACTCTAACGGGAGGTCTTTCTGAAGCTTTCTTT.

The chain is built from TRBV19 and TRBJ2-7; weak D call: TRBD2 (6 bases). The germline V gene has CDR1 LNHDA and CDR2 SQIVND (reference sequence). The CDR3 is 16 residues long. Trimming removed 1 base from V and 3 bases from J, with 16 bases in between. The CDR3 reads CASSIGPTGVIYEQYF. In DNA, the CDR3 is TGTGCCAGTAGTATAGGTCCGACGGGAGTGATCTACGAGCAGTACTTC.

The rearrangement links TRBV7-2 to TRBJ2-7; 10 positions match TRBD2. CDR1 SGHTA and CDR2 FQGNSA come from the germline V gene. This CDR3 has 15 amino acids. Losses at the gene ends were 5 bases for V and 2 bases for J; bases not matched to a gene: 6. The CDR3 loop is CASSRTSGDAYEQYF. In DNA form, the CDR3 reads TGTGCCAGCAGCCGAACTAGCGGGGATGCCTACGAGCAGTACTTC.

The rearrangement links TRBV19 to TRBJ1-5; D ambiguous. The CDR3 loop spans 13 amino acids. CDR1 LNHDA and CDR2 SQIVND come from the germline V gene (reference sequence). V lost 3 bases to trimming and J lost 5 bases, with 8 bases between them. The CDR3 loop is CASSMDYYQPQHF. CDR3 in DNA: TGTGCCAGTAGTATGGACTACTATCAGCCCCAGCATTTT.

The chain recombines TRBV27 with TRBJ1-2; 10 positions agree with TRBD1. Unmatched junction bases numbered 15, after V lost 5 bases and J lost 6 bases. Germline V gene data show CDR1 as MNHEY and CDR2 as SMNVEV (reference sequence). This CDR3 region has 17 residues. The CDR3 is CASSPGQGEGLSHGYTF. The CDR3 DNA follows: TGTGCCAGCAGTCCCGGACAGGGGGAAGGCCTTAGCCATGGCTACACCTTC.

The V call is TRBV2, the J call TRBJ2-7; D not resolved. V was shortened by 4 bases and J by 2 bases, with 6 bases between the two germline ends. Germline lookup yields CDR1 SNHLY and CDR2 FYNNEI. The CDR3 spans 12 residues. CDR3 loop: CASSGRAYEQYF. As DNA, the CDR3 is TGTGCCAGCAGTGGTCGGGCCTACGAGCAGTACTTC.

The J gene is TRBJ1-1, the V gene TRBV27, with D perhaps matching TRBD1 (5 bases). Germline-derived CDR1 and CDR2 are MNHEY and SMNVEV (reference sequence). Trimming cost V 3 bases and J 8 bases, with 16 bases left between them. The CDR3 has 14 amino acids. CDR3 loop: CASSFGGRGSEAFF. In nucleotides, the CDR3 is TGTGCCAGCAGTTTTGGAGGGAGGGGATCCGAAGCTTTCTTT.

This clone has only a few counts. This chain joins TRBV25-1 and TRBJ2-3, with a tentative D call TRBD1 (6 bases). V lost 5 bases and J lost 10, with 16 bases in between. Germline V lookup: CDR1 MGHDK, CDR2 SYGVNS. The CDR3 is 13 amino acids. CDR3 sequence: CASSRDTSGAQYF. In nucleotides, the CDR3 is TGTGCCAGCAGTAGGGACACCTCAGGGGCGCAGTATTTT.

This clone turned up a few times. The rearrangement joins TRBV28 to TRBJ1-2; no clear D. V was shortened by 6 bases and J by 0 bases, with 14 bases between the two germline ends. Germline CDR1 is MDHEN and CDR2 is SYDVKM. The CDR3 is 15 residues long. The CDR3 loop reads CASSRLARANYGYTF. The CDR3 nucleotides are TGTGCCAGCAGCAGACTTGCGCGAGCTAACTATGGCTACACCTTC.

The rearrangement uses TRBV18 and TRBJ2-3; 8 bases are shared with TRBD1. V was clipped by 3 bases and J by 4 bases; unmatched bases: 12. Germline V CDR1 and CDR2: KGHSH, LQKENI. The CDR3 extends over 17 amino acids. This chain's CDR3 is CASSPPGQGYFADTQYF. CDR3 nucleotides: TGTGCCAGCTCACCCCCAGGACAGGGCTATTTTGCAGATACGCAGTATTTT.

The chain uses TRBV5-4 and TRBJ2-7; 8 positions match TRBD1. J was trimmed by 2 bases and V by 4 bases; bases with no gene match: 5. There are 14 residues in the CDR3. In germline, CDR1 is SGHNT, CDR2 YYREEE (reference sequence). This CDR3 reads CASSRGQGPYEQYF. For the CDR3, the DNA is TGTGCCAGCAGCCGTGGACAGGGCCCCTACGAGCAGTACTTC.

V gene TRBV7-8 combines with J gene TRBJ2-1; 11 nucleotides align to TRBD2. Germline V gene lookup returns CDR1 SGHVS and CDR2 FQNEAQ. This CDR3 is built from 19 residues. V lost 4 bases to trimming and J lost 5 bases; unmatched junction nucleotides: 16. The CDR3 region is CASSSKLAGAGGLNNEQFF. The CDR3, as DNA: TGTGCCAGCAGCTCGAAACTAGCGGGAGCAGGGGGACTCAACAATGAGCAGTTCTTC.